This T cell receptor beta chain was observed in a study of identical twins. Trimming cost V 3 bases and J 4 bases, with 7 bases left between them. Germline V lookup: CDR1 LGHDT, CDR2 YNNKEL (reference sequence). This CDR3 is built from 13 residues. Findings of the study overall: Out-of-frame TCR alpha sharing observed in monozygotic twins exceeded model estimates.

Of note for this clonotype: Antigen unknown.

From the 5' RACE reads, TCRdb called clonotypes with MiXCR, one entry per CDR3 protein. Altogether 250,000 to 350,000 distinct CDR3 sequences are present, less than 9% being singletons, with the ten largest covering over 2%. The same specimen was also included in a second study, on yellow fever vaccine responses in identical twins.

Sequencing was performed on memory (CD45RO+) T cells sorted from blood. The sequence came from a young woman in good health. The gene calls are TRBV3-1 and TRBJ1-5, with D unclear. CDR3 sequence: CASSHHGNQPQHF. The CDR3 nucleotides read TGTGCCAGCAGCCATCACGGGAATCAGCCCCAGCATTTT.